This entry concerns a single TCR beta chain. Its specificity is unknown. All of the isolated RNA was reverse transcribed, so expressed TCRB transcripts were sequenced. An average roughly 3.6 million reads came from naive, central memory and regulatory T cell samples. This table comes from immunoSEQ multiplex PCR, and its TCRdb copy is limited to in-frame clones, with some not included. The repertoire consists of 300,000 to 450,000 clones, with around 10% occurring once and the leading ten covering around 0.66%. These data come from a study of beta chain features in type 1 diabetes. Points from the study as a whole: Compared to healthy donors, patients appeared to have naive, central memory and Treg TCRB repertoires that were more alike. Shorter TCRB CDR3s, moderately but significantly so, marked every one of the four CD4+ subsets in Type 1 diabetes patients. Whether TCRB rearrangement is influenced by HLA type went unresolved here.

Researchers reported sorting CD4+ naive, central memory, regulatory and stem cell-like memory cells via CD45RO/CCR7/CD25/CD127/CD95/CD27. The sequenced sample consisted of central memory CD4+ T cells from blood. This receptor was obtained from a man aged 30-40 years with type 1 diabetes.

The CDR3 DNA reads TGTGCCAGCACCTCTCGAGGGGTAGCGCGCTACAATGAGCAGTTCTTC. Its translation: CASTSRGVARYNEQFF. This chain uses TRBV10-3 with TRBJ2-1, with D tentatively TRBD1 or TRBD2 (5 bases each). The CDR3 extends over 16 amino acids. Germline lookup yields CDR1 ENHRY and CDR2 SYGVKD. The V end lost 10 bases, the J end lost 3 bases, and 22 bases lay between the germline ends.